These 18 T cell receptor beta chains originate from one sample sequenced in a study of T cells after yellow fever vaccination (dated by TCRdb to about 2019). Library construction relied on 5' RACE. Sequencing used an Illumina NovaSeq 6000. Starting from the raw public reads, TCRdb applied fastp trimming at Q25, assembled clones with MiXCR and retained in-frame beta chains. Identical CDR3 proteins give one entry, which carries the most common genes and DNA. This sample comprises a few hundred thousand distinct CDR3 sequences, roughly 4.8% of them detected only once. The ten largest clones represent roughly 3.4% of the sample. This specimen's treatment or condition label, per the study, means: live attenuated yellow fever vaccine strain. The source material was CD4+ T cells sorted from PBMCs, sampled on the day of the yellow fever booster vaccination. All receptors come from a man aged 18 to 35 who received the YFV17D yellow fever vaccine.

This chain uses TRBV20-1 with TRBJ2-3, with D possibly being TRBD2 (6 bases). CDR1 and CDR2 (germline): DFQATT, SNEGSKA (reference sequence). With 3 bases removed from V and 5 bases from J, the gap between germline ends came to 12 bases. The CDR3 is 13 residues long. CDR3 coding DNA: TGCAGTGCTAGGGAGGGTAGCGGAGATACGCAGTATTTT. Translation: CSAREGSGDTQYF.

This clonotype has a count of ten or more. The rearrangement uses TRBV5-4 and TRBJ1-1; no definite D call. V was clipped by 0 bases and J by 2 bases, with 14 bases between them. There are 16 residues in the CDR3. Germline assignment: CDR1 SGHNT and CDR2 YYREEE (reference sequence). The CDR3 DNA reads TGTGCCAGCAGCTTGGGAGGAACCGGCGGAAACACTGAAGCTTTCTTT. Its protein is CASSLGGTGGNTEAFF.

This clonotype was detected a few times. The V call is TRBV7-6, the J call TRBJ2-3; possibly TRBD1 or TRBD2 for D (6 bases each). This CDR3 is built from 13 residues. Germline CDR1 is SGHVS and CDR2 is FNYEAQ. Trimming pared 5 bases from V and 8 bases from J, leaving 14 bases between. The CDR3 bases are TGTGCCAGCAGCCCCGGGGGCCAAGGTACGCAGTATTTT. Translation: CASSPGGQGTQYF.

This clonotype showed up just a few times. The chain joins TRBV20-1 to TRBJ1-4; 7 nucleotides align to TRBD1. Germline V gives CDR1 DFQATT, CDR2 SNEGSKA (reference sequence). The CDR3 covers 13 residues. The CDR3 DNA sequence: TGCGGGCTACAGGGGTTCGTGAGTGAAAAACTGTTTTTT. Translated: CGLQGFVSEKLFF.

This clonotype was recorded a few times. The rearrangement links TRBV19 to TRBJ1-2, with D tentatively TRBD1 (5 bases). This CDR3 region has 13 residues. The V end lost 7 bases, the J end lost 2 bases, and 11 bases lay between the germline ends. From germline, CDR1 is LNHDA and CDR2 SQIVND (reference sequence). The CDR3: CASISTANYGYTF. The CDR3 DNA follows: TGTGCCAGTATTTCGACAGCGAACTATGGCTACACCTTC.

The V call is TRBV12-3 or TRBV12-4, the J call TRBJ1-2; 7 nucleotides agree with TRBD1. V gave up 7 bases and J gave up 7 bases; unmatched junction bases: 6. CDR3 length: 12 residues. As DNA, the CDR3 is TGTGCCAGCACCTTAAGGGACAGTGGCTACACCTTC. It codes for CASTLRDSGYTF.

This clonotype was found a few times. The chain uses TRBV27 and TRBJ2-7; 10 bases map to TRBD1. CDR1 is MNHEY, CDR2 SMNVEV, per germline (reference sequence). The CDR3 is 15 residues long. V gave up 5 bases and J gave up 4 bases; unmatched junction bases: 8. The DNA of the CDR3 is TGTGCCAGCAGTCCATTCGACAGGGGGCGGTACGAGCAGTACGTC. It is translated as CASSPFDRGRYEQYV.

The V call is TRBV6-6, the J call TRBJ1-2, with a possible D match to TRBD1 (5 bases). The CDR3 runs to 16 residues. The V and J ends lost 4 bases and 4 bases respectively, with 19 bases between them. Germline V gene lookup returns CDR1 MNHNY and CDR2 SVGAGI (reference sequence). The CDR3 is CASSFLGRQLTYGYTF. The CDR3 DNA reads TGTGCCAGCAGTTTCCTTGGGAGACAGTTAACCTATGGCTACACCTTC.

This clonotype has at least ten counts. The chain carries TRBV7-3 and TRBJ2-1; 7 bases map to TRBD2. The CDR3 length is 16 residues. V was clipped by 4 bases and J by 5 bases; unmatched bases: 11. The V gene's germline CDR1 is SGHTA and CDR2 FQGTGA. CDR3 amino acids: CASSSSPGLRHNEQFF. The CDR3 DNA reads TGTGCCAGCAGCTCCAGCCCGGGACTACGCCACAATGAGCAGTTCTTC.

This clonotype was seen ten or more times. This chain links TRBV5-1 with TRBJ2-3; 13 nucleotides align to TRBD2. Germline trimming cut 0 bases from V and 6 bases from J; bases unmatched to any gene: 4. The CDR3 length is 16 residues. CDR1 is SGHRS, CDR2 YFSETQ, per germline. The CDR3 spells CASSLVTSGGADTQYF. CDR3 DNA: TGCGCCAGCAGCTTGGTTACTAGCGGGGGGGCTGATACGCAGTATTTT.

The J gene is TRBJ2-1, the V gene TRBV3-1; the D is unclear. Trimming pared 3 bases from V and 3 bases from J, leaving 9 bases between. Per the germline V gene, CDR1 is LGHDT and CDR2 is YNNKEL (reference sequence). The CDR3 is made up of 14 amino acids. CDR3 region: CASSHGHSYNEQFF. The CDR3 DNA reads TGTGCCAGCAGCCACGGTCACAGCTACAATGAGCAGTTCTTC.

A remark on this clonotype: The junction shows a germline mismatch at one end, possibly a read error. The rearrangement uses TRBV7-7 and TRBJ2-1; TRBD2 matches 9 bases. CDR3 length: 16 amino acids. Germline values: CDR1 SSHAT, CDR2 FNYEAQ (reference sequence). The CDR3 here is CASSDLAAGGSNEQFF. CDR3 nucleotides: TGTGCTAGCAGCGACCTTGCGGCGGGGGGGAGCAATGAGCAGTTCTTC.

This chain connects TRBV5-1 to TRBJ2-3; 8 bases fit TRBD2. Looked up from germline, CDR1 is SGHRS and CDR2 is YFSETQ. Losses at the gene ends were 2 bases for V and 0 bases for J; bases not matched to a gene: 5. The CDR3 extends over 16 amino acids. This CDR3 is CASSFGSGGSTDTQYF. As DNA, the CDR3 is TGCGCCAGCAGCTTCGGGAGCGGGGGAAGCACAGATACGCAGTATTTT.

This clonotype was recorded a few times. The chain has TRBV2 and TRBJ1-1; a weak D match, TRBD1 (6 bases). The germline V gene has CDR1 SNHLY and CDR2 FYNNEI. The CDR3 runs to 11 residues. V lost 6 bases to trimming and J lost 11 bases, with 13 bases between them. The chain's CDR3 is CASRGKGVAFF. The CDR3 DNA sequence: TGTGCCAGCAGAGGGAAGGGGGTGGCTTTCTTT.

This clonotype was recorded many times. This chain links TRBV29-1 with TRBJ1-1; D unresolved. The CDR3 contains 13 residues. Looked up from germline, CDR1 is SQVTM and CDR2 is ANQGSEA. V was cut by 4 bases and J by 6 bases, with 15 bases left in between. CDR3 residues: CSVVARGSSEAFF. CDR3 nucleotide sequence: TGCAGCGTTGTTGCTCGAGGGTCCTCTGAAGCTTTCTTT. The full variable domain, its missing parts supplied by reference TRBV29-1 and TRBJ1-1, is SAVISQKPSRDICQRGTSLTIQCQVDSQVTMMFWYRQQPGQSLTLIATANQGSEATYESGFVIDKFPISRPNLTFSTLTVSNMSPEDSSIYLCSVVARGSSEAFFGQGTRLTVV.

This clonotype was observed many times. The V and J genes are TRBV20-1 and TRBJ1-4; unclear D gene. CDR1 and CDR2 (germline): DFQATT, SNEGSKA (reference sequence). CDR3 length: 12 residues. V gave up 3 bases and J gave up 4 bases, with 6 bases separating them. The CDR3 region is CSASPNNEKLFF. Written as DNA, the CDR3 is TGCAGTGCTAGTCCGAATAATGAAAAACTGTTTTTT.

The chain combines TRBV27 with TRBJ1-1; D is unresolved. The germline V and J ends were trimmed by 2 bases and 4 bases, with 20 bases remaining between them. The germline V gene has CDR1 MNHEY and CDR2 SMNVEV (reference sequence). This CDR3 has 17 residues. This CDR3 is CASSLAGLGKGSTEAFF. DNA for the CDR3: TGTGCCAGCAGTTTAGCTGGACTGGGAAAAGGGAGCACTGAAGCTTTCTTT.

This clonotype came up many times. V is TRBV20-1 and J is TRBJ2-2, with D perhaps TRBD1 or TRBD2 (5 bases each). Trimming stripped 6 bases from V and 7 bases from J, with 18 bases between. Germline CDR1 reads DFQATT; CDR2 reads SNEGSKA (reference sequence). This CDR3 comprises 14 residues. The CDR3, as DNA: TGCAGTGCCAGCCGGCAGGGACGGCACGGGGAGCTGTTTTTT. Translated: CSASRQGRHGELFF.